The TCR beta chain under discussion was sequenced for a study of blood T cell repertoires in COVID-19. For the study at large: Spain, Italy and the United States supplied samples that represented acute and convalescent COVID-19.

Here immunoSEQ multiplex PCR was the method, and the copy in TCRdb shows in-frame clones only, minus some. The table records 65,000 or so clones, nearly 80% of them present only once. The CDR3 has 14 residues. V was cut by 8 bases and J by 4 bases, with 15 bases left in between. From germline, CDR1 is MDHEN and CDR2 SYDVKM. Sequences were obtained from peripheral blood. The TCR comes from a human donor in a cohort sampled during active COVID-19. J is TRBJ2-1 and V is TRBV28, with a weak D call TRBD2 (6 bases). In nucleotides, the CDR3 is TGTGCCAGCGACACGGGACTCCCTTACAATGAGCAGTTCTTC. Translation gives CASDTGLPYNEQFF.